This T cell receptor beta chain was identified during a study of T cell responses to AZD1222 COVID-19 vaccine. From germline, CDR1 is SGHRS and CDR2 YFSETQ. The length of the CDR3 is 15 residues. V was shortened by 3 bases and J by 2 bases, with 12 bases between the two germline ends. Only in-frame clones appear in the TCRdb table, and some are missing; sequencing was by immunoSEQ multiplex PCR. Of about 110,000 clones in the sample, roughly 89% were seen once. The rearrangement links TRBV5-1 to TRBJ2-1; the D call may be TRBD1 or TRBD2 (6 bases each). Sequencing was performed on peripheral blood, taken on day 0 of MenACWY control vaccination. The receptor comes from an adult in good health. CDR3: CASSWGAGTYNEQFF. In nucleotides, the CDR3 is TGCGCCAGCAGCTGGGGGGCTGGTACCTACAATGAGCAGTTCTTC.